These 15 T cell receptor beta chains were all obtained from the same sample, sequenced in a study of tumor-infiltrating lymphocytes in primary liver carcinoma. The investigators made TCR beta cDNA from around 530 ng total RNA, using a constant-region primer. Three nested multiplex PCR rounds, a slightly modified ARM-PCR, produced the libraries for TCR beta. A C-beta reverse primer and TRBV1-TRBV30 forward primers served in each of the first two PCR rounds, at around 10 cycles apiece. MiXCR was run by TCRdb on the multiplex PCR reads, yielding one entry per CDR3 protein. The sample lists some 110,000 distinct CDR3 sequences; 64% were seen once. Both RNA and DNA were isolated together from around 18-30 mg of bulk tissue that had not been sorted. Sequencing was done on a sample of liver tumor tissue from sampling region 3. Subset indicated: tumor region T3, left-lateral pole. Receptor source: a woman aged 60-75 years with primary liver carcinoma and hepatitis B virus infection.

With regard to this clonotype: This clone may be a read error of a much larger clone one base away. The chain combines TRBV6-2 or TRBV6-3 with TRBJ2-7; 8 bases match TRBD1. CDR1 and CDR2 from the germline V gene are MNHEY and SVGEGT. This CDR3 comprises 15 residues. Trimming removed 6 bases from V and 0 bases from J; junction bases left unmatched: 7. The DNA for the CDR3 is TGTGCCAGCAGCTTAACGGACAGGGCCTCCTACGAGCAGTACTTC. This codes for CASSLTDRASYEQYF.

Comments on this clonotype: An end of the junction does not agree with germline; a read error may underlie this. CDR3 sequence (DNA): TGTGTCAGCAGCTCCGGGACTAGCGTTAACAACGGGGAGCTGTTTTTC. Protein sequence: CVSSSGTSVNNGELFF. This sequence joins TRBV6-1 and TRBJ2-2; 10 bases line up with TRBD2. CDR3 length equals 16 residues. Germline-derived CDR1 and CDR2 are MNHNS and SASEGT.

This clonotype was counted a single time. A much larger clone lies a single base off, so this may be a read error. The chain has TRBV10-3 and TRBJ2-1; D possibly corresponds to TRBD2 (7 bases). From germline, CDR1 is ENHRY and CDR2 SYGVKD. The V gene lost 5 bases and the J gene lost 7 bases, with 21 bases spanning the gap. CDR3 length: 16 residues. The CDR3 DNA reads TGTGCCATCAGTTCCGAGGGGGAGGGCCGGTCTAATGAGCAGTTCTTC. Protein: CAISSEGEGRSNEQFF.

This sequence joins TRBV30 and TRBJ2-1; D is unresolved. Trimming left V 0 bases short and J 5 bases short, with 11 bases between. CDR1 and CDR2 (germline): GTSNPN, SVGIG (reference sequence). This CDR3 spans 14 amino acids. DNA for the CDR3: TGTGCCTGGAGTGTGGGCAGGTCCAACAATGAGCAGTTCTTC. The encoded protein is CAWSVGRSNNEQFF.

A remark on this clonotype: Since no conserved phenylalanine or tryptophan closes the CDR3, a read error is the likely cause. This CDR3 reads CARGTSATSNTGELFI. Here the CDR3 DNA reads TGTGCCAGGGGGACTAGCGCGACTTCGAACACCGGGGAGCTGTTTATT. The chain carries TRBV10-3 and TRBJ2-2; TRBD2 aligns across 10 bases. Germline assignment: CDR1 ENHRY and CDR2 SYGVKD. The V segment lost 10 bases and the J segment 0 bases; nucleotides outside the gene matches: 8. This CDR3 has 16 residues.

This clonotype showed up just once. The conserved closing phenylalanine or tryptophan is absent in this CDR3, likely reflecting a read error. This rearrangement joins TRBV11-2 to TRBJ2-3; no reliable D call. Germline CDR1 and CDR2: SGHAT and FQNNGV. The CDR3 spans 13 residues. The CDR3 DNA reads TGTGCCACCAGCTTAGATCGAGGAGATACTCAGTATTCT. It translates to CATSLDRGDTQYS.

On this clonotype: One junction end disagrees with the germline gene, perhaps due to a read error. V usage is TRBV11-2 and J usage is TRBJ2-2; 14 bases line up with TRBD2. The germline CDR1 and CDR2 sequences are SGHAT and FQNNGV. The length of the CDR3 is 18 residues. The CDR3 sequence is CASNLWVGTSGGPGELFF. The CDR3 DNA sequence: TGTGCCAGCAACTTATGGGTAGGGACTAGCGGGGGCCCCGGGGAGCTGTTTTTT.

The CDR3 DNA reads TGTGCCAGCACTCTGACTAGCTATCGCACAGATACGCAGTATTTT. Residues: CASTLTSYRTDTQYF. This sequence joins TRBV6-1 and TRBJ2-3, with 7 positions matching TRBD2. The ends lost 7 bases at V and 1 base at J; junction bases unmatched: 8. Germline CDR1 MNHNS, CDR2 SASEGT. The CDR3 is 15 amino acids.

Worth noting for this clonotype: One junction end disagrees with the germline gene, perhaps due to a read error. The V and J genes are TRBV29-1 and TRBJ2-1, with D unclear. The CDR3 loop spans 14 amino acids. Germline CDR1 reads SQVTM; CDR2 reads ANQGSEA. CDR3 region: CGVDGYRTHAGQFF. CDR3 coding DNA: TGCGGCGTTGATGGATATCGAACCCACGCAGGGCAGTTCTTC.

The chain joins TRBV5-1 to TRBJ2-1; 10 bases agree with TRBD2. This CDR3 is built from 18 residues. Trimming at V came to 0 bases and at J to 0 bases, leaving 6 bases not matched to a gene. CDR1 and CDR2 (germline): SGHRS, YFSETQ. CDR3: CASSLGGLAGDSYNEQFF. The CDR3 DNA is TGCGCCAGCAGCTTGGGGGGGCTAGCGGGAGACTCCTACAATGAGCAGTTCTTC. Full variable domain (missing parts from reference TRBV5-1 and TRBJ2-1): KAGVTQTPRYLIKTRGQQVTLSCSPISGHRSVSWYQQTPGQGLQFLFEYFSETQRNKGNFPGRFSGRQFSNSRSEMNVSTLELGDSALYLCASSLGGLAGDSYNEQFFGPGTRLTVL.

CDR3 amino acids: CASRGTRRRETQYF. In nucleotides, the CDR3 is TGTGCCAGCAGGGGTACTAGACGTCGAGAGACCCAGTACTTC. The chain carries TRBV6-5 and TRBJ2-5; a weak D match, TRBD2 (5 bases). Germline CDR1 MNHEY, CDR2 SVGAGI. V was clipped by 6 bases and J by 4 bases, with 15 bases between them. CDR3 length: 14 residues.

This clonotype has a count of ten or more. The V and J genes are TRBV29-1 and TRBJ1-2; D call uncertain. Trimming took off 0 bases at V and 6 bases at J, with 5 bases between the two ends. Germline CDR1 reads SQVTM; CDR2 reads ANQGSEA. The CDR3 covers 11 residues. The CDR3 bases are TGCAGCGTTGAAGATCTCGATGGCTACACCTTC. Its protein is CSVEDLDGYTF.

The chain carries TRBV5-1 and TRBJ2-6; TRBD1 matches at 7 bases. The germline V gene has CDR1 SGHRS and CDR2 YFSETQ. Unmatched junction bases numbered 10, after V lost 7 bases and J lost 0 bases. The CDR3 sequence is 17 residues long. CDR3: CASCSGQLFSGANVLTF. The CDR3 region has the DNA TGCGCCAGCTGTTCGGGACAGCTCTTCTCTGGGGCCAACGTCCTGACTTTC.

This chain connects TRBV6-5 to TRBJ2-7; D is unresolved. Germline CDR1 reads MNHEY; CDR2 reads SVGAGI. CDR3 length equals 16 residues. V lost 8 bases to trimming and J lost 1 base, with 21 bases between them. The CDR3 loop is CASCAYGRGKSYEQYF. The CDR3 region has the DNA TGTGCCAGCTGTGCCTACGGACGAGGAAAATCCTACGAGCAGTACTTC.

Remarks on this clonotype: Here the CDR3 omits its conserved ending phenylalanine or tryptophan, so a read error is the likely source. The genes are TRBV12-3 or TRBV12-4 and TRBJ2-2; D ambiguous. CDR3 length: 13 residues. V was pared by 10 bases and J by 7 bases, with 16 bases between. The CDR3 loop reads CATGLDRIGELFL. The DNA of the CDR3 is TGTGCCACCGGCTTGGATAGGATCGGGGAGCTGTTTCTT.